The sequence of this T cell receptor beta chain was determined in a study of blood T cell repertoires in COVID-19. The cohort comprised adults aged roughly 18 to 100 years residing in about two dozen US areas. Clones were read by immunoSEQ multiplex PCR, and TCRdb kept only the in-frame ones, dropping some. The sample lists about 330,000 clones, 80% to 90% seen once, with about 4.7% in the top ten. Trimming removed 6 bases at V and 0 bases at J, with 9 bases between. Germline V CDR1 and CDR2: SNHLY, FYNNEI. The CDR3 runs 13 residues. The chain is built from TRBV2 and TRBJ2-7, with D unclear. Sequencing input: PBMCs or T cells enriched from blood (not recorded which). The TCR was taken from a man in his thirties or forties who had recovered from COVID-19. The CDR3, as DNA: TGTGCCAGCAGCTTGAGAAGCTCCTACGAGCAGTACTTC. Its protein product is CASSLRSSYEQYF.